This T cell receptor beta chain was identified in a study of radiation and T cells in renal cell carcinoma. The study's findings and limits: Dominant CDR3 motifs were more common in irradiated tumors than controls.

With 1 base clipped from V and 7 bases from J, the junction kept 7 bases outside the gene matches. The CDR3 sequence is 14 residues long. The germline CDR1 and CDR2 sequences are GTSNPN and SVGIG (reference sequence). Treatment in this sample: treatment-naive control, cytoreductive nephrectomy. Measured with immunoSEQ multiplex PCR; TCRdb has only the in-frame clones, and not every one. Of fewer than 6,500 clones in the sample, around 65% were seen once. Of note for this clone: Its antigen is as yet unknown.

The chain couples TRBV30 to TRBJ1-3; 7 nucleotides line up with TRBD1. The source material was tumor tissue, sampled from a patient whose treatment was nephrectomy without radiotherapy. The clonotype originates from a human donor with renal cell carcinoma. CDR3 loop: CAWSEGTAGNTIYF. CDR3 nucleotides: TGTGCCTGGAGTGAAGGGACAGCGGGCAACACCATATATTTT. Supplemented by reference TRBV30 and TRBJ1-3, the full variable domain reads SQTIHQWPATLVQPVGSPLSLECTVEGTSNPNLYWYRQAAGRGLQLLFYSVGIGQISSEVPQNLSASRPQDRQFILSSKKLLLSDSGFYLCAWSEGTAGNTIYFGEGSWLTVV.